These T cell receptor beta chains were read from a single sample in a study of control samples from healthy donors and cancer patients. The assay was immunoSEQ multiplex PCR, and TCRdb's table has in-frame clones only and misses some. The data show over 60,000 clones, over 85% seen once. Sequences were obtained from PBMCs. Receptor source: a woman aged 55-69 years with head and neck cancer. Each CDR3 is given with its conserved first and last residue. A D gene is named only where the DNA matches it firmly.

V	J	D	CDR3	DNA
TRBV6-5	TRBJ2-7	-	CASSPTGKGFYEQYF	TGTGCCAGCAGTCCTACCGGGAAAGGGTTTTACGAGCAGTACTTC
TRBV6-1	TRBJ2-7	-	CASSADGYEQYF	TGTGCCAGCAGCGCGGACGGGTACGAGCAGTACTTC
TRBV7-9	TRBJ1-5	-	CASSLTAGVDQPQHF	TGTGCCAGCAGCTTAACGGCAGGGGTGGATCAGCCCCAGCATTTT
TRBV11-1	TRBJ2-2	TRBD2	CASSLLREVYTGELFF	TGTGCCAGCAGCTTACTGCGGGAGGTGTACACCGGGGAGCTGTTTTTT
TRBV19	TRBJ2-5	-	CASSFGLQETQYF	TGTGCCAGTAGTTTTGGACTACAAGAGACCCAGTACTTC
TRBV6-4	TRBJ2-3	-	CASSQGATDTQYF	TGTGCCAGCAGCCAGGGCGCGACAGATACGCAGTATTTT
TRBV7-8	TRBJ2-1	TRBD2	CASSLTSGGYNEQFF	TGTGCCAGCAGCCTCACTAGCGGGGGGTACAATGAGCAGTTCTTC
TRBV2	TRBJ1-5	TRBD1	CASSPGTGGRQPQHF	TGTGCCAGCAGCCCCGGGACAGGGGGCCGTCAGCCCCAGCATTTT
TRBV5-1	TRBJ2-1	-	CASSGGLSSSYNEQFF	TGCGCCAGCAGCGGAGGTTTGTCGAGCTCCTACAATGAGCAGTTCTTC
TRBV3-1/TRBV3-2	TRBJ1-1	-	CASSQVAANTEAFF	TGTGCCAGCAGCCAAGTGGCAGCGAACACTGAAGCTTTCTTT
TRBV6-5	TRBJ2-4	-	CASSSPTGLPKNIQYF	TGTGCCAGCAGTTCCCCCACAGGGTTGCCCAAAAACATTCAGTACTTC
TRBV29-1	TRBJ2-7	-	CSARRAGVDEQYF	TGCAGCGCCAGACGAGCAGGGGTTGACGAGCAGTACTTC
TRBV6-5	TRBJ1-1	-	CASSYSSRASTEAFF	TGTGCCAGCAGTTACTCTTCCAGGGCGAGCACTGAAGCTTTCTTT
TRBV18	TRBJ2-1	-	CASSPAGSDNEQFF	TGTGCCAGCTCACCAGCAGGGTCGGACAATGAGCAGTTCTTC
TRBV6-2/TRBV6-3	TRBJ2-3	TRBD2	CASSYSLAGVGDTQYF	TGTGCCAGCAGTTACTCCCTAGCGGGAGTTGGAGATACGCAGTATTTT
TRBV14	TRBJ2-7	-	CASSQGSSDATVQYF	TGTGCCAGCAGCCAAGGCTCTAGCGATGCTACGGTACAGTACTTC
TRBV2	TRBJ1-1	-	CASSEAGGHTEAFF	TGTGCCAGCAGTGAAGCGGGGGGGCACACTGAAGCTTTCTTT